This T cell receptor beta chain was identified in a study of CD8 T cells in Susac syndrome. Reverse transcription of 0.5 to 1 ug RNA was performed with random hexamers. Amplification of TCR beta CDR3 used immunoSEQ multiplex PCR across 54 Vbeta and 13 Jbeta. TCRdb ran MiXCR on the immunoSEQ multiplex PCR reads and lists one entry per CDR3 protein. The data show 78,000 or so distinct CDR3 sequences, about 94% seen once. The length of the CDR3 is 14 residues. This chain uses TRBV21-1 with TRBJ2-7; the listed D gene, TRBD1, was not tested against the DNA. TRBV21-1 is classified as a pseudogene. This receptor was identified in a human donor with multiple sclerosis. The material sequenced was CD8+ T cells from PBMCs. In DNA, the CDR3 is TGTGCCAGCAGCAATCGGGACAGGGTCTACGAGCAGTACTTC. Its translation is CASSNRDRVYEQYF.